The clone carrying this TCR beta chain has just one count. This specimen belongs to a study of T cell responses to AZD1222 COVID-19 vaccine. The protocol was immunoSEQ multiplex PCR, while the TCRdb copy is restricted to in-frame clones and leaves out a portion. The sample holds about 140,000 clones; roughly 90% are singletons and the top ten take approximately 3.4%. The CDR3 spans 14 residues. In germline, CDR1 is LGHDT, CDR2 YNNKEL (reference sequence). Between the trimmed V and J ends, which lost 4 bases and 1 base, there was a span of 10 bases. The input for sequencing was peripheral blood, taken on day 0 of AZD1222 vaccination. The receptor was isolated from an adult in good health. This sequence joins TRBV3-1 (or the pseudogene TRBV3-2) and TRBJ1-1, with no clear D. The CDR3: CASSPDYSNTEAFF. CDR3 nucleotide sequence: TGTGCCAGCAGCCCTGATTATTCGAACACTGAAGCTTTCTTT.